Sequencing of this T cell receptor beta chain was carried out in a study of control samples from healthy donors and cancer patients. The germline V gene has CDR1 SQVTM and CDR2 ANQGSEA. This CDR3 has 12 residues. Trimming removed 7 bases at V and 5 bases at J, with 14 bases between. The data were produced by immunoSEQ multiplex PCR, yet TCRdb's version contains in-frame clones alone and is incomplete. Among just under 80,000 clones listed, roughly 90% were seen once. This chain links TRBV29-1 with TRBJ2-5; D unclear. This sequence originates from a woman aged 60-75 years with head and neck cancer. What was sequenced was PBMCs. The CDR3 DNA reads as TGCAGCGCAGACGGCGGCGTTGAGACCCAGTACTTC. This gives the protein CSADGGVETQYF.